The source of this T cell receptor (beta chain) is a study of shared T cell receptors in the human thymus. CDR1 and CDR2 from the germline V gene are MGHRA and YSYEKL. V was clipped by 0 bases and J by 7 bases; unmatched bases: 4. The CDR3 consists of 16 residues. Sequencing was performed with immunoSEQ multiplex PCR; in TCRdb, only in-frame clones are kept and a portion is missing. Among about 660,000 clones listed, 88% were seen once. These data are also associated with another study on human thymus T cells. That publication notes: Thymus was obtained from resections taken during corrective heart surgery. Among thymic and blood repertoires, usage of V and J genes appeared biased. Related research found strongly overlapping thymic repertoires in unrelated individuals.

This TCR came from a boy less than two years old with a congenital heart defect. This chain connects TRBV4-1 to TRBJ2-1, with TRBD2 identical over 12 bases. Sequencing was done on a sample of thymocytes. The CDR3 loop is CASSQETSGRRNEQFF. The CDR3 coding sequence is TGCGCCAGCAGCCAAGAAACTAGCGGGAGGAGGAATGAGCAGTTCTTC.